Detailed here is one T cell receptor (beta chain). Its antigen is currently not known. The sample holds no much larger clone one base away, and base qualities are not on file. The data were obtained in a study of T cell responses to AZD1222 COVID-19 vaccine (dated by TCRdb to about 2021). Some background on the complete study: A total of approximately 250 trial participants underwent TCR sequencing, of whom around 210 had received two doses of AZD1222 and some 26 had received two doses of the MenACWY control vaccine. Trial participants were enrolled into age subgroups of 18-55, 56-69 and 70-plus years, which contained about 150, 28 and 57 TCR-sequenced participants, respectively. Paper-wide results and their limitations: Because no day 14 peak-response samples were available, the repertoires could be characterized only after the peak T cell response. Most participants were white British and females outnumbered males, and the authors suggested that clonal diversity may have been underestimated. The 56-69-year group was small, and its depth increase did not reach significance, likely because of low power. The whole spike protein was spanned by vaccine-associated CD4 TCRs, and dominant responses were seen in regions 160-218 and 743-854. Spike-specific TCR breadth and depth rose significantly after two AZD1222 doses compared with day 0 and with MenACWY recipients. Reportedly, close to half of the unique spike-specific TCRs recognized epitopes lying outside the regions that are mutated in the B.1.351 and B.1.1.7 variants. Conclusions about previously exposed vaccinees are limited, since just a handful of AZD1222 recipients were seropositive for SARS-CoV-2 at baseline.

This specimen's time point label, interpreted: about 28 days (+/-7) after the second vaccine dose. AZD1222 recipients with second doses at about 4 weeks or about 12 weeks were pooled, because spike-specific TCR depth and breadth did not differ between schedules. Samples from vaccinated people were obtained from the UK trials COV001 and COV002, which included a single-blind randomized controlled phase 2/3 trial of AZD1222 (ChAdOx1 nCoV-19) in healthy adults. Trial participant PBMC samples were collected at day 0 and day 28 after the second dose for TCRbeta chain sequencing. Reading from cysteine to phenylalanine, the CDR3 counts 13 amino acids. Of all the DNA, just the CDR3 is kept, 39 bases in frame from base 1. As encoded in the germline V gene (reference sequence), CDR1 is MNHNY while CDR2 is SVGAGI. V and J lose 8 bases and 2 bases, and a span of 13 bases separates them. The CDR3 regions of human TCRbeta chains were analyzed by immunosequencing. Processing in the source paper ran as follows. TCRs in the repertoires were matched against a reference library of SARS-CoV-2-specific TCRs that had been generated with the MIRA antigen-specificity platform. Breadth meant the fraction of unique TCRs that were SARS-CoV-2-associated, whereas depth meant the fraction of total T cells that were SARS-CoV-2-associated. Using the MIRA data, each spike-specific TCR was mapped to the spike region that the TCR reacts to and placed in a CD4 or CD8 class. Log10-transformed breadth and depth values were compared by one-way ANOVA with Sidak's multiple comparisons tests. TCRdb re-hosts the immuneACCESS table, in-frame sequences only. Its copies lack some clones; in the studies checked, an unresolved V gene accounts for under half of them, and the cause for the rest is not known. The V and J calls and clone size were taken over from that table, and D and trimming were inferred from the DNA. The sample data list 110,000 or so clones, and roughly 89% of these were observed just once. Of the sample, 7.1% falls within the top ten clones.

The rearrangement joined TRBV6-6 to TRBJ2-7, and perhaps TRBD1 as D gene, on 5 matching bases. Here the sequenced sample was peripheral blood, taken 28 days after the second AZD1222 dose. This sequence was found in an adult who received the AZD1222 COVID-19 vaccine. This receptor has the CDR3 CASSGIIAYEQYF. The nucleotide sequence reads TGTGCCAGCTCAGGGATAATAGCCTACGAGCAGTACTTC.